This is a list of T cell receptor beta chains from one sample in a study of Graves' ophthalmopathy and Graves' hyperthyroidism. One entry per CDR3 protein results from TCRdb running MiXCR on the multiplex PCR reads. Here the sample spans around 520,000 distinct CDR3 sequences, under 40% being singletons. The source material was peripheral blood or thyroid tissue (not recorded which). These receptors were taken from an adult man with Graves' hyperthyroidism. Both conserved end residues are part of each CDR3.

J gene: TRBJ2-7
V gene: TRBV13
CDR3 protein: CASSLLAGDNEQYF

J gene: TRBJ1-1
V gene: TRBV2
CDR3 protein: CASSPLRANTEAFF

J gene: TRBJ2-7
V gene: TRBV14
CDR3 protein: CASSPQGLGQYF

J gene: TRBJ1-2
V gene: TRBV9
CDR3 protein: CASSPKDYTF

J gene: TRBJ1-5
V gene: TRBV24-1
CDR3 protein: CATSGQGDPRHQPQHF

J gene: TRBJ2-7
V gene: TRBV24-1
CDR3 protein: CATSGGGTYEQYF

J gene: TRBJ2-5
V gene: TRBV14
CDR3 protein: CASSQNSQETQYF

J gene: TRBJ2-1
V gene: TRBV29-1
CDR3 protein: CSAIFRNEQFF

J gene: TRBJ2-5
V gene: TRBV7-2
CDR3 protein: CASSLIGGTSVETQYF

J gene: TRBJ1-2
V gene: TRBV19
CDR3 protein: CASSIRQSYGYIF

J gene: .
V gene: TRBV7-3
CDR3 protein: CASSLNKVDNEQFF

J gene: TRBJ1-4
V gene: TRBV5-6
CDR3 protein: CASSRGQGAFRKLFF

J gene: TRBJ2-7
V gene: TRBV5-4
CDR3 protein: CASSFSGSRGEQYF

J gene: TRBJ1-1
V gene: TRBV6-1
CDR3 protein: CASSDVLAEAFF

J gene: TRBJ2-5
V gene: TRBV6-6
CDR3 protein: CASSYSSGRLGGTQYF

J gene: TRBJ2-2
V gene: TRBV7-2
CDR3 protein: CASSLGRTSGSRTGELFF

J gene: TRBJ1-3
V gene: TRBV9
CDR3 protein: CASSQGPATGNTIYF

J gene: .
V gene: TRBV12-3/TRBV12-4
CDR3 protein: CASSLYRGAYNEQFF

J gene: TRBJ2-7
V gene: TRBV6-5
CDR3 protein: CASSYSPTTEQYF

J gene: TRBJ1-5
V gene: TRBV6-5
CDR3 protein: CASSARVGNQPQHF

J gene: TRBJ1-5
V gene: TRBV2
CDR3 protein: CASSGGEGNNQPQHF

J gene: TRBJ2-7
V gene: TRBV9
CDR3 protein: CASSVATGNYEQYF

J gene: TRBJ1-1
V gene: TRBV6-1
CDR3 protein: CATLSLNRANTEAFF

J gene: TRBJ1-2
V gene: TRBV29-1
CDR3 protein: CSVEDRQHYGYTF

J gene: TRBJ1-1
V gene: TRBV20-1
CDR3 protein: CRARQGANEAFF

J gene: TRBJ1-5
V gene: TRBV20-1
CDR3 protein: CSAREAGRGETQHF

J gene: TRBJ2-5
V gene: TRBV29-1
CDR3 protein: CSVENGETQYF

J gene: TRBJ1-5
V gene: TRBV10-3
CDR3 protein: CAISPDTYQPQHF

J gene: TRBJ2-3
V gene: TRBV7-8
CDR3 protein: CASSLLGLADTQYF

J gene: TRBJ2-5
V gene: TRBV7-7
CDR3 protein: CASSLVAQETQYF

J gene: TRBJ1-3
V gene: TRBV20-1
CDR3 protein: CSARDDGSTIYF

J gene: TRBJ1-1
V gene: TRBV10-3
CDR3 protein: CAISKGLGTEAFF

J gene: TRBJ2-7
V gene: TRBV12-3/TRBV12-4
CDR3 protein: CASLLAPEGEQYF

J gene: TRBJ1-4
V gene: TRBV20-1
CDR3 protein: CSASVDRREKLFF

J gene: TRBJ2-7
V gene: TRBV29-1
CDR3 protein: CSYNQGGGYEQYF

J gene: TRBJ2-5
V gene: TRBV28
CDR3 protein: CASSTRTGGEVAAETQYF

J gene: TRBJ2-2
V gene: TRBV29-1
CDR3 protein: CSVERDRAPGELFF

J gene: TRBJ1-2
V gene: TRBV28
CDR3 protein: CASIRDSGNYGYTF

J gene: TRBJ2-2
V gene: TRBV7-9
CDR3 protein: CASSLQGTNTGELFF

J gene: .
V gene: TRBV7-6
CDR3 protein: CASSLTTSNNEQFF

J gene: TRBJ2-5
V gene: TRBV6-1
CDR3 protein: CASSERVRETQYF

J gene: TRBJ1-5
V gene: TRBV7-9
CDR3 protein: CASSLVGGIANEHF

J gene: TRBJ1-5
V gene: TRBV20-1
CDR3 protein: CSARVRAPPQQTNQPQHF

J gene: TRBJ1-4
V gene: TRBV24-1
CDR3 protein: CATSAGLNEKLFF

J gene: TRBJ2-7
V gene: TRBV24-1
CDR3 protein: CATSAVLRTYEQYF

J gene: TRBJ1-2
V gene: TRBV2
CDR3 protein: CASSFSDRGESGYTF

J gene: TRBJ2-7
V gene: TRBV25-1
CDR3 protein: CASSEFGTSGYEQYF

J gene: TRBJ1-3
V gene: TRBV3-1
CDR3 protein: CASSQESLSVGNTIYF

J gene: TRBJ2-2
V gene: TRBV2
CDR3 protein: CASSTGTSGWTGELFF

J gene: TRBJ2-7
V gene: TRBV20-1
CDR3 protein: CSARFWEEQYF

J gene: TRBJ2-7
V gene: TRBV7-9
CDR3 protein: CASSGRYGYEQYF

J gene: TRBJ2-3
V gene: TRBV12-3/TRBV12-4
CDR3 protein: CASRTAGSTDTQYF

J gene: TRBJ1-6
V gene: TRBV2
CDR3 protein: CASSDHGRGRRNSPLYF

J gene: TRBJ1-1
V gene: TRBV29-1
CDR3 protein: CSVIRQGVNTEAFF

J gene: TRBJ2-7
V gene: TRBV18
CDR3 protein: CASSPGNYEQYF